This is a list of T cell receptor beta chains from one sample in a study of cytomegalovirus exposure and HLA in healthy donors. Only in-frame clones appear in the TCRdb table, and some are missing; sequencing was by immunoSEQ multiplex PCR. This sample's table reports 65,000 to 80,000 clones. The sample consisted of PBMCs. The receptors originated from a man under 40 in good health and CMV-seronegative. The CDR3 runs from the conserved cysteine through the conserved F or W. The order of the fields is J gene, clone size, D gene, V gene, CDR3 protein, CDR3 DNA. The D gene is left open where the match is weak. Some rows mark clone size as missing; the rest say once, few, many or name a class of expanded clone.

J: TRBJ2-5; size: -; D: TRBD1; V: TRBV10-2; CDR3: CASSGWGTVPYQETQYF; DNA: TGCGCCAGCAGCGGATGGGGGACAGTACCGTACCAAGAGACCCAGTACTTC
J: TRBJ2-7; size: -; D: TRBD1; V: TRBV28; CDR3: CASRLTGSYEQYF; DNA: TGTGCCAGCAGGCTGACAGGGAGCTACGAGCAGTACTTC
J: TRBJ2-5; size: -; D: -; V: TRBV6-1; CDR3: CASSLGGIRGETQYF; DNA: TGTGCCAGCAGCCTGGGGGGAATAAGAGGGGAGACCCAGTACTTC
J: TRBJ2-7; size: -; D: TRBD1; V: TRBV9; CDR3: CASSAQGVTAYEQYF; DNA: TGTGCCAGCAGCGCCCAGGGGGTGACGGCCTACGAGCAGTACTTC
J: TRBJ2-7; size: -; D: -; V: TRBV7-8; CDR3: CASSLDPGETDEQYF; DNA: TGTGCCAGCAGCTTGGACCCAGGGGAGACGGACGAGCAGTACTTC
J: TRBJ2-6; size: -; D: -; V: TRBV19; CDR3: CASDRLGSGANVLTF; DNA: TGTGCCAGTGACAGGTTGGGCTCTGGGGCCAACGTCCTGACTTTC
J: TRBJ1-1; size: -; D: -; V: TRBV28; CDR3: CASSLSGTLEAFF; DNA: TGTGCCAGCAGTTTAAGCGGGACCCTTGAAGCTTTCTTT
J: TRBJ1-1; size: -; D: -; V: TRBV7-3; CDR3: CASHLRQVHTEAFF; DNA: TGTGCCAGCCATCTTCGACAGGTCCACACTGAAGCTTTCTTT
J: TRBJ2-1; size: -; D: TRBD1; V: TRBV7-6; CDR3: CASSLVGGGYNEQFF; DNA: TGTGCCAGCAGCCTTGTAGGGGGCGGTTACAATGAGCAGTTCTTC
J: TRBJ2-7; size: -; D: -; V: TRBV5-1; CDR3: CASSPGLSYEQYF; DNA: TGCGCCAGCAGCCCTGGCCTCTCGTACGAGCAGTACTTC
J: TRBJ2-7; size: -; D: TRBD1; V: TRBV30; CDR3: CAWRRTGDYEQYF; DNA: TGTGCCTGGAGGCGGACAGGGGACTACGAGCAGTACTTC
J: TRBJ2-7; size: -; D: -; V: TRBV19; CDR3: CASSNYYEQYF; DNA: TGTGCCAGTAGTAACTACTACGAGCAGTACTTC
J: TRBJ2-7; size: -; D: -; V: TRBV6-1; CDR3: CASSEVRVGEQYF; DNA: TGTGCCAGCAGTGAAGTCAGGGTTGGTGAGCAGTACTTC
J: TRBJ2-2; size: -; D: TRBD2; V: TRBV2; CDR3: CASSDKAGGPNTGELFF; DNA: TGTGCCAGCAGTGATAAGGCGGGAGGGCCCAACACCGGGGAGCTGTTTTTT
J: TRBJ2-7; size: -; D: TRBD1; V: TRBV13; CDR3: CASSSGTGEQYF; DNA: TGTGCCAGCAGCTCCGGGACAGGCGAGCAGTACTTC
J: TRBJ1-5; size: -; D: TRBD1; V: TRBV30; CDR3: CAWSAQGDQPQHF; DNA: TGTGCCTGGAGTGCACAGGGGGATCAGCCCCAGCATTTT
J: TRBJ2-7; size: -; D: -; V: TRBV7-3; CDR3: CASSLTGTFGGEGDEQYF; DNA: TGTGCCAGCAGCTTAACAGGGACTTTCGGAGGGGAAGGAGACGAGCAGTACTTC
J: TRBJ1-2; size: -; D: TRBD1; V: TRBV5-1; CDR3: CASSEQTGGGYGYTF; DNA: TGCGCCAGCTCGGAACAAACAGGGGGCGGGTATGGCTACACCTTC
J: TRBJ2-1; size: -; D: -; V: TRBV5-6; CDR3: CASSLGPRQFF; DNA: TGTGCCAGCAGCTTGGGTCCGAGGCAGTTCTTC
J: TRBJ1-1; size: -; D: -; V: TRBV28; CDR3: CASSLVGGTEAFF; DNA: TGTGCCAGCAGTTTGGTAGGGGGCACTGAAGCTTTCTTT
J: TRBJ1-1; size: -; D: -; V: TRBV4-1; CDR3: CAPFTSLITGSRGENTEAFF; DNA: TGCGCCCCCTTCACCTCCCTAATCACAGGGTCAAGGGGTGAGAACACTGAAGCTTTCTTT
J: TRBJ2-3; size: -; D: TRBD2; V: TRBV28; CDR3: CATSLSASGATDTQYF; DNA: TGTGCCACCAGTTTGTCGGCTAGCGGGGCGACAGATACGCAGTATTTT
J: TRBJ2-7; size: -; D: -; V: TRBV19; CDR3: CASSIQGAGYEQYF; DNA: TGTGCCAGTAGTATCCAAGGGGCGGGATACGAGCAGTACTTC
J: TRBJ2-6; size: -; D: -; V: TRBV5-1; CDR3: CASSGAVSGANVLTF; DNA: TGCGCCAGCAGCGGGGCTGTCTCTGGGGCCAACGTCCTGACTTTC
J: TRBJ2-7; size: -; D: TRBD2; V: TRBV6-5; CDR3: CASSYSVAGGRGEQYF; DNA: TGTGCCAGCAGTTACTCGGTAGCGGGAGGGCGAGGAGAGCAGTACTTC
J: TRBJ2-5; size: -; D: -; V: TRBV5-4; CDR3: CASSSTRTVRETQYF; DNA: TGTGCCAGCAGCTCAACGCGGACAGTCCGGGAGACCCAGTACTTC
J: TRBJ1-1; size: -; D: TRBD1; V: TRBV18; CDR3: CASSLAGQNAEAFF; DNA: TGTGCCAGCTCACTAGCGGGACAGAATGCTGAAGCTTTCTTT
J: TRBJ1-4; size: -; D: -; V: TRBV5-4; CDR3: CASSADRATNEKLFF; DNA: TGTGCCAGCAGCGCAGACAGAGCAACTAATGAAAAACTGTTTTTT
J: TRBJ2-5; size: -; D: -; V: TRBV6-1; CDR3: CASSARDQETQYF; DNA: TGTGCCAGCAGTGCCAGGGACCAAGAGACCCAGTACTTC
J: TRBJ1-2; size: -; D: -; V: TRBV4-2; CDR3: CASSQDPGDGYTF; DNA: TGTGCCAGCAGCCAAGACCCAGGGGATGGCTACACCTTC
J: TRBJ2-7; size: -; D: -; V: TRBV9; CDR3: CASSHRQNPYEQYF; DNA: TGTGCCAGCAGCCATCGACAGAACCCCTACGAGCAGTACTTC
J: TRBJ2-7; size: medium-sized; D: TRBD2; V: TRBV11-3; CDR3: CASSLSGSTYEQYF; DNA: TGTGCCAGCAGCTTAAGCGGGAGCACCTACGAGCAGTACTTC
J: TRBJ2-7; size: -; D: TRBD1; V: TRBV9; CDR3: CASSTQGAHDEQYF; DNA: TGTGCCAGCAGCACACAGGGGGCGCATGACGAGCAGTACTTC
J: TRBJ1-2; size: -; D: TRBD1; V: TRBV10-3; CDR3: CAIGTGDHYGYTF; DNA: TGTGCCATCGGGACAGGGGATCACTATGGCTACACCTTC
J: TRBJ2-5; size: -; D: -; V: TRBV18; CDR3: CASSPLRAIQETQYF; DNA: TGTGCCAGCTCACCACTCAGGGCTATCCAAGAGACCCAGTACTTC
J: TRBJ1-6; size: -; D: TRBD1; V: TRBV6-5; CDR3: CASSYGWTGSFSPLHF; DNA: TGTGCCAGCAGTTATGGATGGACAGGGAGCTTTTCACCCCTCCACTTT
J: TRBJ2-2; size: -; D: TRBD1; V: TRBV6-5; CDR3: CASRRGRMSGELFF; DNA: TGTGCCAGTCGAAGGGGGCGCATGTCTGGGGAGCTGTTTTTT
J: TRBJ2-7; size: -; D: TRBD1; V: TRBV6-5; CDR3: CASSYGDSSYEQYF; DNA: TGTGCCAGCAGTTACGGGGACAGCTCCTACGAGCAGTACTTC
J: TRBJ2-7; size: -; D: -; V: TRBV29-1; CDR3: CSVIGGGDEQYF; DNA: TGCAGCGTTATTGGTGGCGGTGACGAGCAGTACTTC
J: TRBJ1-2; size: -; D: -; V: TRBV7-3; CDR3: CASSPGANYGYTF; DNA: TGTGCCAGCAGCCCGGGGGCTAACTATGGCTACACCTTC
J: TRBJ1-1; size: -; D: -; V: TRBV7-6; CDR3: CASSPTAPGITEAFF; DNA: TGTGCCAGCAGCCCCACGGCCCCGGGGATAACTGAAGCTTTCTTT
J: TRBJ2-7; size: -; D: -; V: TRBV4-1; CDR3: CASSPPRAPEQYF; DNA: TGCGCCAGCAGCCCCCCCAGGGCTCCCGAGCAGTACTTC
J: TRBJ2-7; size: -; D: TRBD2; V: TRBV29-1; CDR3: CSVAPSGGDEQYF; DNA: TGCAGCGTTGCTCCTAGCGGGGGGGACGAGCAGTACTTC
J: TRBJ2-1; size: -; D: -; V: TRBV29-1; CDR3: CSVLSGREDEQFF; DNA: TGCAGCGTACTCAGCGGTCGTGAAGATGAGCAGTTCTTC
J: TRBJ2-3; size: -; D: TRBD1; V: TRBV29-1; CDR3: CSVVDRGPTDTQYF; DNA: TGCAGCGTAGTTGACAGGGGTCCAACAGATACGCAGTATTTT
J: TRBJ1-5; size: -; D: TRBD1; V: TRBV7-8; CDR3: CASSPGQGKGNQPQHF; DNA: TGTGCCAGCAGCCCGGGACAGGGGAAGGGCAATCAGCCCCAGCATTTT
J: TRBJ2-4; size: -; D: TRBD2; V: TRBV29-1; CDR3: CSVELAGVAKNIQYF; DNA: TGCAGCGTTGAACTAGCGGGAGTCGCCAAAAACATTCAGTACTTC